The 8 T cell receptor beta chains presented below share a single source sample, sequenced in a study of OX40 agonist ivuxolimab in advanced cancers. Assay used: immunoSEQ multiplex PCR; TCRdb lists only in-frame clones, some missing. Among tens of thousands of clones listed, 70% to 90% were seen once. The sample consisted of CD4+ or CD8+ T cells sorted from blood, taken in a trial of the OX40 agonist ivuxolimab. The origin of the receptors is an adult with an advanced solid tumor such as melanoma, head and neck, liver or kidney cancer.

This chain joins TRBV18 and TRBJ2-1; weak D call: TRBD2 (6 bases). V lost 3 bases and J lost 3, with 9 bases in between. Germline CDR1 reads KGHSH; CDR2 reads LQKENI. The CDR3 totals 14 residues. The CDR3 loop reads CASSPTRDYNEQFF. The CDR3 nucleotides read TGTGCCAGCTCACCTACGCGGGACTACAATGAGCAGTTCTTC. Looking up the rest from reference TRBV18 and TRBJ2-1 gives the full variable domain: NAGVMQNPRHLVRRRGQEARLRCSPMKGHSHVYWYRQLPEEGLKFMVYLQKENIIDESGMPKERFSAEFPKEGPSILRIQQVVRGDSAAYFCASSPTRDYNEQFFGPGTRLTVL.

Here the CDR3 DNA reads TGCGCCAGCAGCCCGGGACAGGGGGGTCGGCAGTTCTTC. Translated, it gives CASSPGQGGRQFF. The rearrangement joins TRBV5-1 to TRBJ2-1, with 11 bases that match TRBD1. This CDR3 contains 13 residues. V lost 4 bases and J lost 12; bases outside the gene matches: 6. Germline V CDR1 and CDR2: SGHRS, YFSETQ.

The sample holds one count of this clone. V usage is TRBV4-1 and J usage is TRBJ2-7, with TRBD1 identical over 10 bases. In germline, CDR1 is MGHRA, CDR2 YSYEKL. The CDR3 spans 14 residues. J lost 3 bases, V lost 4 bases, and 3 bases had no gene match. CDR3 loop: CASSRGTGDYEQYF. The CDR3 DNA is TGCGCCAGCAGCCGTGGGACAGGGGACTACGAGCAGTACTTC.

The chain employs TRBV29-1 and TRBJ2-7; D ambiguous. The CDR3 runs 13 residues. From germline, CDR1 is SQVTM and CDR2 ANQGSEA. V lost 7 bases and J lost 0, with 13 bases in between. The chain's CDR3 is CSALVGVSYEQYF. The CDR3 nucleotides read TGCAGCGCCTTGGTCGGTGTCTCCTACGAGCAGTACTTC.

The chain has TRBV14 and TRBJ2-7; D unresolved. The CDR3 is made up of 13 amino acids. The germline V gene encodes CDR1 SGHDN and CDR2 FVKESK. Trimming cost V 0 bases and J 6 bases, with 9 bases left between them. CDR3 amino acids: CASSQDLGFEQYF. The CDR3 region has the DNA TGTGCCAGCAGCCAAGATCTGGGGTTCGAGCAGTACTTC.

About this clone: An end of the junction differs from the germline gene, which may be a read error. The chain joins TRBV5-8 to TRBJ2-2; TRBD1 might be the D (5 bases). This CDR3 has 16 residues. Germline V gene data show CDR1 as SGHTS and CDR2 as YDEGEE. The CDR3 here is CASRLGVREDTGELFF. CDR3 in DNA: TGTGCCAGCAGATTGGGTGTCAGGGAAGACACCGGGGAGCTGTTTTTT.

The chain links TRBV25-1 to TRBJ1-2; a weak D match, TRBD1 (5 bases). The CDR3 runs to 14 residues. Germline V gene sequence: CDR1 MGHDK, CDR2 SYGVNS. Trimming shortened V by 2 bases and J by 4 bases, and 11 bases separated the two germline ends. This chain's CDR3 is CASSERRGLYGYTF. The CDR3 region has the DNA TGTGCCAGCAGTGAAAGGAGGGGACTCTATGGCTACACCTTC.

The chain employs TRBV9 and TRBJ2-3; D remains ambiguous. The germline V gene has CDR1 SGDLS and CDR2 YYNGEE. V was trimmed by 4 bases and J by 4 bases, leaving 10 bases between them. The CDR3 length is 13 residues. CDR3 sequence: CASSLISADTQYF. The CDR3 DNA reads TGTGCCAGCAGCCTCATCTCGGCAGATACGCAGTATTTT.